This T cell receptor (beta chain) originates from a study of CD8 T cells in ankylosing spondylitis. General study points: Significantly higher representation of disease-linked clones was reported for matched ankylosing spondylitis synovial fluid. Ankylosing spondylitis blood appeared to carry a characteristic TCR beta motif of roughly eight highly homologous variants. Peripheral blood samples showed relatively rare disease-linked clones, and these clones were CD8+.

From germline, CDR1 is DFQATT and CDR2 SNEGSKA (reference sequence). V was pared by 5 bases and J by 3 bases, with 5 bases of the junction left unmatched. The CDR3 sequence is 13 residues long. Concerning this clonotype itself: The antigen remains undetermined.

Libraries for TCR beta were made by quantitative 5'-RACE with molecular barcodes. From the 5' RACE reads, TCRdb called clonotypes with MiXCR, one entry per CDR3 protein. The sample yields roughly 490,000 distinct CDR3 sequences, 5.3% seen once. Sequenced: blood, either unsorted or a sorted T cell fraction (not recorded which). V gene TRBV20-1 combines with J gene TRBJ2-5, with 8 positions matching TRBD1. The TCR originated in a male donor with ankylosing spondylitis. The CDR3 loop reads CSASRTGKETQYF. As DNA, the CDR3 is TGCAGTGCTTCCCGGACAGGGAAAGAGACCCAGTACTTC.